The T cell receptor beta chain described here comes from a study of T cell changes during pregnancy in multiple sclerosis. This clone was counted between two and nine times. Deletions cut 6 bases from V and 4 bases from J, with 12 bases between. This CDR3 spans 13 amino acids. Germline V gene sequence: CDR1 MNHEY, CDR2 SMNVEV (reference sequence). Sequencing used immunoSEQ multiplex PCR; TCRdb keeps in-frame clones, though not all of them. The sample records 80,000 to 130,000 clones, almost 95% being singletons. This specimen was peripheral blood, taken before pregnancy. This clonotype was sampled from a female donor with multiple sclerosis, enrolled in a pregnancy study. V gene TRBV27 combines with J gene TRBJ1-2; D remains unclear. CDR3 loop: CASREVWGYGYTF. The CDR3, as DNA: TGTGCCAGCAGGGAGGTATGGGGCTATGGCTACACCTTC.